This passage covers 29 T cell receptor beta chains from one sample sequenced in a study of early stage breast cancer tumors. Here immunoSEQ multiplex PCR was the method, and the copy in TCRdb shows in-frame clones only, minus some. The repertoire includes fewer than 90,000 clones, around four fifths of them detected once, and roughly 3.5% sits in the top ten. The sequenced sample consisted of blood. The receptors stem from a person between 60 and 69 years old with breast cancer.

The rearrangement joins TRBV7-6 to TRBJ2-5, with D possibly TRBD2 on 5 matching bases. With 5 bases removed from V and 4 bases from J, the gap between germline ends came to 14 bases. Germline assignment: CDR1 SGHVS and CDR2 FNYEAQ. The CDR3 runs to 14 residues. CDR3 region: CASSPGLLGETQYF. In DNA, the CDR3 is TGTGCCAGCAGCCCCGGACTCCTAGGAGAGACCCAGTACTTC.

This chain links TRBV27 with TRBJ2-1; TRBD2 matches 14 bases. V gave up 5 bases and J gave up 2 bases; unmatched junction bases: 5. Germline-derived CDR1 and CDR2 are MNHEY and SMNVEV (reference sequence). CDR3 length: 17 residues. The CDR3 loop reads CASSRWTSGGTYNEQFF. The CDR3 DNA follows: TGTGCCAGCAGTCGATGGACTAGCGGGGGGACCTACAATGAGCAGTTCTTC.

The chain combines TRBV28 with TRBJ2-5; possibly TRBD1 or TRBD2 for D (5 bases each). Germline V gives CDR1 MDHEN, CDR2 SYDVKM. There are 15 residues in the CDR3. Trimming removed 4 bases from V and 9 bases from J, with 21 bases in between. The CDR3 is CASSSRDPFYEAQYF. CDR3 coding DNA: TGTGCCAGCAGTTCCCGGGACCCCTTTTATGAGGCCCAGTACTTC.

V gene TRBV2 combines with J gene TRBJ2-5; a weak D match, TRBD2 (6 bases). V was cut by 2 bases and J by 5 bases, with 12 bases left in between. CDR3 length equals 14 residues. In germline, CDR1 is SNHLY, CDR2 FYNNEI. The CDR3 sequence is CASSEYAAGETQYF. CDR3 DNA: TGTGCCAGCAGTGAATACGCTGCGGGGGAGACCCAGTACTTC.

The rearrangement uses TRBV6-5 and TRBJ1-6; TRBD1 is a possible D gene (5 bases). CDR1 is MNHEY, CDR2 SVGAGI, per germline. This CDR3 comprises 14 residues. V was trimmed by 0 bases and J by 10 bases, leaving 10 bases between them. The CDR3 sequence: CASSYSEGNSPLHF. The CDR3 DNA reads TGTGCCAGCAGTTACTCCGAGGGGAACTCACCCCTCCACTTT.

This chain links TRBV6-1 with TRBJ2-5, with 8 nucleotides matching TRBD2. CDR1 and CDR2 from the germline V gene are MNHNS and SASEGT. The CDR3 sequence is 15 residues long. The trim removed 4 bases at V and 3 bases at J, leaving 7 bases unmatched. The CDR3 region has the DNA TGTGCCAGCAGTGTGGTCGGGACTAGGAAAGAGACCCAGTACTTC. Encoded protein: CASSVVGTRKETQYF.

The V and J genes are TRBV28 and TRBJ2-3, with TRBD2 identical over 13 bases. The germline V gene has CDR1 MDHEN and CDR2 SYDVKM. The CDR3 length is 17 residues. The ends lost 4 bases at V and 6 bases at J; junction bases unmatched: 10. The CDR3 region has the DNA TGTGCCAGCAGTTCCTCCGGACTAGCGGGGGCGGGGGATACGCAGTATTTT. This translates into CASSSSGLAGAGDTQYF. Supplemented by reference TRBV28 and TRBJ2-3, the full variable domain reads DVKVTQSSRYLVKRTGEKVFLECVQDMDHENMFWYRQDPGLGLRLIYFSYDVKMKEKGDIPEGYSVSREKKERFSLILESASTNQTSMYLCASSSSGLAGAGDTQYFGPGTRLTVL.

The chain recombines TRBV10-3 with TRBJ2-7; D gene uncertain. CDR3 length: 13 amino acids. Germline CDR1 is ENHRY and CDR2 is SYGVKD. The V gene lost 4 bases and the J gene lost 0 bases, with 7 bases spanning the gap. The CDR3 sequence: CAISARSSYEQYF. CDR3 DNA sequence: TGTGCCATCAGTGCGAGGAGCTCCTACGAGCAGTACTTC.

The chain uses TRBV9 and TRBJ2-5, with unresolved D. Trimming removed 0 bases at V and 0 bases at J, with 6 bases between. The CDR3 has 14 residues. Germline lookup yields CDR1 SGDLS and CDR2 YYNGEE. The CDR3 spells CASSVGTYQETQYF. The CDR3 DNA is TGTGCCAGCAGCGTAGGAACGTACCAAGAGACCCAGTACTTC.

The chain couples TRBV5-1 to TRBJ2-1; either TRBD1 or TRBD2 may supply D (5 bases each). V was trimmed by 5 bases and J by 6 bases, leaving 18 bases between them. This CDR3 has 15 amino acids. CDR1 and CDR2 (germline): SGHRS, YFSETQ. The CDR3 DNA reads TGCGCCAGCAGTCCGGTGGTTGGGACGGGCAATGAGCAGTTCTTC. Encoded protein: CASSPVVGTGNEQFF.

This clone was recorded a few times. J is TRBJ1-2 and V is TRBV4-3; unclear D gene. The germline V gene has CDR1 LGHNA and CDR2 YSLEER. The CDR3 length is 14 residues. The germline V and J ends were trimmed by 0 bases and 2 bases, with 7 bases remaining between them. Written as DNA, the CDR3 is TGCGCCAGCAGCCAAGATCGTGGGAACTATGGCTACACCTTC. Encoded protein: CASSQDRGNYGYTF.

V is TRBV7-9 and J is TRBJ2-1; 7 bases align to TRBD1. Germline V gene sequence: CDR1 SEHNR, CDR2 FQNEAQ (reference sequence). The CDR3 consists of 14 residues. The V gene end was trimmed by 6 bases and the J gene end by 3 bases; junction bases not matched to a gene: 5. The CDR3 bases are TGTGCCAGCAGGTCCCGGGACAGCTACAATGAGCAGTTCTTC. Amino acid sequence: CASRSRDSYNEQFF.

As concerns this clone: The germline gene is not matched at one end of the junction; a read error may be the cause. The genes are TRBV7-9 and TRBJ2-5; 8 nucleotides agree with TRBD1. CDR3 length: 12 amino acids. Germline V gives CDR1 SEHNR, CDR2 FQNEAQ (reference sequence). In DNA, the CDR3 is TGTGCCGGCAGGGGGCTGTCTGAGACCCAGTACTTC. This sequence encodes CAGRGLSETQYF. Together with reference TRBV7-9 and TRBJ2-5, the CDR3 gives the full variable domain: DTGVSQNPRHKITKRGQNVTFRCDPISEHNRLYWYRQTLGQGPEFLTYFQNEAQLEKSRLLSDRFSAERPKGSFSTLEIQRTEQGDSAMYLCAGRGLSETQYFGPGTRLLVL.

This clone was recorded only once. This chain uses TRBV6-1 with TRBJ1-3; D remains unclear. V was trimmed by 2 bases and J by 4 bases, leaving 9 bases between them. The CDR3 is 14 amino acids. Germline lookup yields CDR1 MNHNS and CDR2 SASEGT. CDR3 sequence (DNA): TGTGCCAGCAGTGAAAGGGCTACGGGAAACACCATATATTTT. It encodes CASSERATGNTIYF.

V is TRBV9 and J is TRBJ2-2, with 14 bases fitting TRBD2. The J segment lost 8 bases and the V segment lost 3 bases, leaving 3 bases of the junction unmatched. Germline V lookup: CDR1 SGDLS, CDR2 YYNGEE. The CDR3 extends over 15 amino acids. The CDR3 loop is CASSAGLAGDGELFF. CDR3 sequence (DNA): TGTGCCAGCAGCGCGGGACTAGCGGGAGATGGGGAGCTGTTTTTT.

The chain has TRBV5-4 and TRBJ2-3, with D possibly TRBD2 on 7 matching bases. CDR3 length: 15 residues. Per the germline V gene, CDR1 is SGHNT and CDR2 is YYREEE (reference sequence). Trimming pared 6 bases from V and 0 bases from J, leaving 14 bases between. The CDR3 is CASTDAGASTDTQYF. Here the CDR3 DNA reads TGTGCCAGCACCGACGCGGGGGCTAGCACAGATACGCAGTATTTT.

This CDR3 is CASSSGGLAGVQETQYF. CDR3 nucleotides: TGCGCCAGCAGCTCCGGGGGACTAGCGGGGGTCCAAGAGACCCAGTACTTC. V and J are TRBV5-1 and TRBJ2-5, with 14 bases that match TRBD2. The CDR3 runs to 17 residues. Germline CDR1 SGHRS, CDR2 YFSETQ. Germline trimming cut 3 bases from V and 1 base from J; bases unmatched to any gene: 5.

This clone turned up a few times. The junction departs from germline at one end; a sequencing error may be responsible. J is TRBJ1-1 and V is TRBV7-7; D gene unclear. This CDR3 region has 14 residues. Germline CDR1 SSHAT, CDR2 FNYEAQ (reference sequence). CDR3 bases: TGTGCTAGCAGTAGCAGCCGGGAGAACACTGAAGCTTTCTTT. Translation: CASSSSRENTEAFF. Drawing the rest from reference TRBV7-7 and TRBJ1-1, the complete variable domain is GAGVSQSPRYKVTKRGQDVTLRCDPISSHATLYWYQQALGQGPEFLTYFNYEAQPDKSGLPSDRFSAERPEGSISTLTIQRTEQRDSAMYRCASSSSRENTEAFFGQGTRLTVV.

The genes are TRBV7-2 and TRBJ1-2; no clear D. Trimming removed 0 bases from V and 4 bases from J, with 12 bases in between. Looked up from germline, CDR1 is SGHTA and CDR2 is FQGNSA. This CDR3 has 15 amino acids. CDR3 protein: CASSLAGVSGYGYTF. In nucleotides, the CDR3 is TGTGCCAGCAGCTTAGCGGGAGTTTCGGGCTATGGCTACACCTTC.

The V and J genes are TRBV28 and TRBJ1-1, with a possible D match to TRBD1 (6 bases). CDR3 length: 12 residues. The V and J ends lost 3 bases and 13 bases respectively, with 15 bases between them. Germline V gene sequence: CDR1 MDHEN, CDR2 SYDVKM. The chain's CDR3 is CASSFSGRGGFF. CDR3 in DNA: TGTGCCAGCAGTTTTAGCGGCAGGGGCGGTTTCTTT.

The table lists this clone with a few counts. The V gene is TRBV28, the J gene TRBJ2-3; 15 nucleotides agree with TRBD2. This CDR3 comprises 19 residues. Germline-derived CDR1 and CDR2 are MDHEN and SYDVKM. The V segment lost 5 bases and the J segment 0 bases; nucleotides outside the gene matches: 9. In DNA form, the CDR3 reads TGTGCCAGCAGTAACGGACTAGCGGGAGGGTCCTCTAGCACAGATACGCAGTATTTT. Amino acid sequence: CASSNGLAGGSSSTDTQYF. The entire variable domain, with the rest obtained from reference TRBV28 and TRBJ2-3, is as follows: DVKVTQSSRYLVKRTGEKVFLECVQDMDHENMFWYRQDPGLGLRLIYFSYDVKMKEKGDIPEGYSVSREKKERFSLILESASTNQTSMYLCASSNGLAGGSSSTDTQYFGPGTRLTVL.

This clone was seen only a few times. The J gene is TRBJ1-5, the V gene TRBV19; the D is unclear. The V end lost 3 bases, the J end lost 7 bases, and 7 bases lay between the germline ends. The CDR3 covers 12 residues. Germline CDR1 is LNHDA and CDR2 is SQIVND (reference sequence). The DNA of the CDR3 is TGTGCCAGTAGTATTACTACCCAGCCCCAGCATTTT. Encoded protein: CASSITTQPQHF.

The V call is TRBV30, the J call TRBJ2-6; 11 nucleotides agree with TRBD1. The germline CDR1 and CDR2 sequences are GTSNPN and SVGIG (reference sequence). Losses at the gene ends were 0 bases for V and 1 base for J; bases not matched to a gene: 2. The CDR3 totals 17 residues. The CDR3 here is CAWSVGQGVSGANVLTF. In DNA form, the CDR3 reads TGTGCCTGGAGTGTGGGACAGGGGGTGTCTGGGGCCAACGTCCTGACTTTC.

V gene TRBV11-3 combines with J gene TRBJ2-3, with D tentatively TRBD2 (7 bases). The germline V gene has CDR1 SGHNT and CDR2 YENEEA. Deletions cut 1 base from V and 2 bases from J, with 16 bases between. The CDR3 contains 17 residues. CDR3 loop: CASSLGRGAGFTDTQYF. CDR3 DNA sequence: TGTGCCAGCAGCTTAGGTCGGGGGGCAGGGTTCACAGATACGCAGTATTTT.

This clone rates as medium-sized (0.01 to 0.1%). The rearrangement links TRBV29-1 to TRBJ2-1; D is unclear. The V end was cut by 6 bases, the J end by 0 bases, with 9 bases between. CDR3 length equals 13 residues. The germline gives CDR1 SQVTM, CDR2 ANQGSEA. The CDR3 coding sequence is TGCAGCGTCCAAACCGACTCCTACAATGAGCAGTTCTTC. Amino acids: CSVQTDSYNEQFF.

This clone is a singleton in its sample. The rearrangement uses TRBV7-9 and TRBJ2-7; D is unresolved. There are 13 residues in the CDR3. Germline V lookup: CDR1 SEHNR, CDR2 FQNEAQ (reference sequence). V was trimmed by 7 bases and J by 6 bases, leaving 16 bases between them. The CDR3 spells CASIAGGAGEQYF. As DNA, the CDR3 is TGTGCCAGCATCGCCGGCGGCGCTGGCGAGCAGTACTTC.

The V and J genes are TRBV28 and TRBJ1-2; TRBD1 might be the D (6 bases). The CDR3 runs to 13 residues. Germline lookup yields CDR1 MDHEN and CDR2 SYDVKM. The germline V and J ends were trimmed by 6 bases and 5 bases, with 13 bases remaining between them. This CDR3 reads CASSLTGIYGYTF. As DNA, the CDR3 is TGTGCCAGCAGCCTAACAGGGATTTATGGCTACACCTTC.

J is TRBJ2-7 and V is TRBV5-1; D possibly corresponds to TRBD2 (5 bases). Trimming stripped 2 bases from V and 0 bases from J, with 9 bases between. CDR1 is SGHRS and CDR2 is YFSETQ in the germline V gene. CDR3 length equals 14 residues. The CDR3 DNA sequence: TGCGCCAGCAGCTTCCTAGCCAACTCCTACGAGCAGTACTTC. Protein sequence: CASSFLANSYEQYF.

The genes are TRBV7-9 and TRBJ2-7, with TRBD1 identical over 8 bases. V was pared by 5 bases and J by 1 base, with 10 bases of the junction left unmatched. Germline CDR1 SEHNR, CDR2 FQNEAQ (reference sequence). The CDR3 is 16 amino acids. CDR3 bases: TGTGCCAGCAGCCCTCCCGGGCGGGACAGGTCCTACGAGCAGTACTTC. Amino acids: CASSPPGRDRSYEQYF.